The rows below give T cell receptor beta chains drawn from one sample of a study of blood T cells in healthy people across ages. TCRdb used MiXCR to reprocess the 5' RACE reads, holding one entry per CDR3 protein. The sample holds about 930,000 distinct CDR3 sequences, about 27% seen once. The sample also formed part of further work on T cells of mothers and their children.

Sequencing was performed on blood. The receptors were gathered from a woman between 35 and 50 years old in good health. CDR3s include the opening cysteine and the closing phenylalanine or tryptophan. D genes are given only for firm matches. A row's size may be missing; if present it is once, few, many or a size class.

clone_size: once; v_call: TRBV20-1; cdr3_length: 14; j_call: TRBJ2-3; d_call: NA; cdr3_nt: TGCAGTGCTGGGGAGAAATGGGCGGCAGATACGCAGTATTTT; cdr3_aa: CSAGEKWAADTQYF
clone_size: NA; v_call: TRBV2; cdr3_length: 15; j_call: TRBJ2-1; d_call: TRBD2; cdr3_nt: TGTGCCAGCAGCAGCCCGACTAGCGTCTACAATGAGCAGTTCTTC; cdr3_aa: CASSSPTSVYNEQFF
clone_size: NA; v_call: TRBV13; cdr3_length: 16; j_call: TRBJ2-1; d_call: TRBD1; cdr3_nt: TGTGCCAGCAGCTTAAACCCGGACAGGGCCTACAATGAGCAGTTCTTC; cdr3_aa: CASSLNPDRAYNEQFF
clone_size: few; v_call: TRBV20-1; cdr3_length: 16; j_call: TRBJ2-1; d_call: TRBD2; cdr3_nt: TGCAGTGCCACCGATTTCCAGCGGGGGGGAAACAATGAGCAGTTCTTC; cdr3_aa: CSATDFQRGGNNEQFF
clone_size: NA; v_call: TRBV12-5; cdr3_length: 13; j_call: TRBJ2-5; d_call: NA; cdr3_nt: TGTGCTAGTGGTCTCGGACCGGGAGAGACCCAGTACTTC; cdr3_aa: CASGLGPGETQYF
clone_size: NA; v_call: TRBV5-1; cdr3_length: 14; j_call: TRBJ2-3; d_call: NA; cdr3_nt: TGCGCCAGCAGCACACGGATTAGCACAGATACGCAGTATTTT; cdr3_aa: CASSTRISTDTQYF
clone_size: NA; v_call: TRBV28; cdr3_length: 15; j_call: TRBJ2-3; d_call: TRBD1; cdr3_nt: TGTGCCAGCAGTTCCACCGGGACAGGCACAGATACGCAGTATTTT; cdr3_aa: CASSSTGTGTDTQYF
clone_size: NA; v_call: TRBV5-1; cdr3_length: 15; j_call: TRBJ1-5; d_call: NA; cdr3_nt: TGCGCCAGCAGCTTGGAGGGGACTAGCAATCAGCCCCAGCATTTT; cdr3_aa: CASSLEGTSNQPQHF
clone_size: many; v_call: TRBV4-1; cdr3_length: 16; j_call: TRBJ2-5; d_call: TRBD2; cdr3_nt: TGCGCCAGCAGACTAGTGAGCGGGGCGGTGGGAGAGACCCAGTACTTC; cdr3_aa: CASRLVSGAVGETQYF
clone_size: NA; v_call: TRBV7-9; cdr3_length: 15; j_call: TRBJ2-7; d_call: TRBD1; cdr3_nt: TGTGCCAGCAGCTTCGGACAGGGGTCCTACAATGAGCAGTACTTC; cdr3_aa: CASSFGQGSYNEQYF
clone_size: NA; v_call: TRBV18; cdr3_length: 15; j_call: TRBJ2-7; d_call: NA; cdr3_nt: TGTGCCAGCTCACAACCGGGACCGTCGAGCTACGAGCAGTACTTC; cdr3_aa: CASSQPGPSSYEQYF
clone_size: NA; v_call: TRBV28; cdr3_length: 15; j_call: TRBJ2-1; d_call: NA; cdr3_nt: TGTGCCAGCAGTAAAGGCGGAACAGGGTGGCATGAGCAGTTCTTC; cdr3_aa: CASSKGGTGWHEQFF
clone_size: NA; v_call: TRBV9; cdr3_length: 15; j_call: TRBJ1-1; d_call: TRBD1; cdr3_nt: TGTGCCAGCAGCGCACTACAGGGGGCGACCACTGAAGCTTTCTTT; cdr3_aa: CASSALQGATTEAFF
clone_size: many; v_call: TRBV20-1; cdr3_length: 14; j_call: TRBJ2-1; d_call: TRBD2; cdr3_nt: TGCAGTGCTCCTAAGAGCGGGGGGTGGAATGAGCAGTTCTTC; cdr3_aa: CSAPKSGGWNEQFF
clone_size: NA; v_call: TRBV5-1; cdr3_length: 13; j_call: TRBJ2-1; d_call: NA; cdr3_nt: TGCGCCTGCAGCGACCAACGGGGAAATGAGCAGTTCTTC; cdr3_aa: CACSDQRGNEQFF
clone_size: NA; v_call: TRBV15; cdr3_length: 14; j_call: TRBJ2-7; d_call: NA; cdr3_nt: TGTGCCACCAGCAGAGCCCCAGTAAGCTACGAGCAGTACTTC; cdr3_aa: CATSRAPVSYEQYF
clone_size: NA; v_call: TRBV4-3; cdr3_length: 14; j_call: TRBJ2-4; d_call: NA; cdr3_nt: TGCGCCAGCAGCCAAGATCCCCGCACCTCTGAGCAGTACTTC; cdr3_aa: CASSQDPRTSEQYF
clone_size: NA; v_call: TRBV9; cdr3_length: 16; j_call: TRBJ2-7; d_call: NA; cdr3_nt: TGTGCCAGCAGCCCCCACCCCGGGACCCTAGCCTACGAGCAGTACTTC; cdr3_aa: CASSPHPGTLAYEQYF
clone_size: NA; v_call: TRBV4-1; cdr3_length: 14; j_call: TRBJ2-7; d_call: TRBD1; cdr3_nt: TGCGCCAGCAGCCCCGAGGACAGGGGCCACCAGCAGTACTTC; cdr3_aa: CASSPEDRGHQQYF
clone_size: few; v_call: TRBV5-1; cdr3_length: 13; j_call: TRBJ1-3; d_call: NA; cdr3_nt: TGCGCCAGCAGCTTGCCGGGCGGAAACACCATATATTTT; cdr3_aa: CASSLPGGNTIYF
clone_size: NA; v_call: TRBV4-3; cdr3_length: 15; j_call: TRBJ1-6; d_call: TRBD1; cdr3_nt: TGCGCCAGCAGCCAATCACGACAGGGCTTTTCACCCCTCCACTTT; cdr3_aa: CASSQSRQGFSPLHF
clone_size: many; v_call: TRBV7-6; cdr3_length: 15; j_call: TRBJ1-1; d_call: TRBD1; cdr3_nt: TGTGCCAGCAGCCCCAGGGGGCAGGCTAACGATGAAGCTTTCTTT; cdr3_aa: CASSPRGQANDEAFF
clone_size: NA; v_call: TRBV20-1; cdr3_length: 13; j_call: TRBJ2-1; d_call: NA; cdr3_nt: TGCAGTGCTAGGTACCGGACCTACAATGAGCAGTTCTTC; cdr3_aa: CSARYRTYNEQFF
clone_size: few; v_call: TRBV19; cdr3_length: 16; j_call: TRBJ2-6; d_call: NA; cdr3_nt: TGTGCCAGTAGTATAGATGGAGCCTCTGGGGCCAACGTCCTGACTTTC; cdr3_aa: CASSIDGASGANVLTF
clone_size: once; v_call: TRBV7-2; cdr3_length: 14; j_call: TRBJ2-5; d_call: NA; cdr3_nt: TGTGCCAGCAAGGGAGGACAGCGGCAAGAGACCCAGTACTTC; cdr3_aa: CASKGGQRQETQYF
clone_size: few; v_call: TRBV7-2; cdr3_length: 17; j_call: TRBJ2-3; d_call: TRBD2; cdr3_nt: TGTGCCAGCAGCGCACGGACTAGCGGGAGAAGCACAGATACGCAGTATTTT; cdr3_aa: CASSARTSGRSTDTQYF
clone_size: NA; v_call: TRBV4-2; cdr3_length: 17; j_call: TRBJ2-6; d_call: NA; cdr3_nt: TGTGCCAGCAGCCTAGATAGGGGGGGTACAGGGGCCAACGTCCGGACTTTC; cdr3_aa: CASSLDRGGTGANVRTF
clone_size: few; v_call: TRBV9; cdr3_length: 11; j_call: TRBJ1-4; d_call: NA; cdr3_nt: TGTGCCAGCGCGGACGGTGAAAAACTGTTTTTT; cdr3_aa: CASADGEKLFF
clone_size: many; v_call: TRBV4-2; cdr3_length: 17; j_call: TRBJ2-6; d_call: NA; cdr3_nt: TGTGCCAGCAGCCAAGATAGGGGGGGTACAGGGGCCAACGTCCTGACTTTC; cdr3_aa: CASSQDRGGTGANVLTF
clone_size: few; v_call: TRBV5-1; cdr3_length: 13; j_call: TRBJ2-3; d_call: NA; cdr3_nt: TGCGCCAGCAACTCGCAGAGCACAGATACGCAGTATTTT; cdr3_aa: CASNSQSTDTQYF